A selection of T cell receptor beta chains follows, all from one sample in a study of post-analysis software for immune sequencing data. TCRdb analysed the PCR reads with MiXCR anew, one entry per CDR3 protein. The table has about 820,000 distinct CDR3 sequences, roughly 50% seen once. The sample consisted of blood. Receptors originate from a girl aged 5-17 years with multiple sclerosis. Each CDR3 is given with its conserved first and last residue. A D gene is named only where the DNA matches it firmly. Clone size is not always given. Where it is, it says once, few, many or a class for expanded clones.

TGCAGCGTCTGGAGGGGACTGTCCTACAATGGGCAGTTCTTC	CSVWRGLSYNGQFF	TRBV29-1	TRBJ2-1	.	.
TGTGCCAGCAGCCTTCAGGGAGGGGGCCAGCCCCAGCATTTT	CASSLQGGGQPQHF	TRBV5-4	TRBJ1-5	.	TRBD1
TGCGCCAGCAGCCAAGATGTGCCCGGCAAGCAGTTCTTC	CASSQDVPGKQFF	TRBV4-1	TRBJ2-1	.	.
TGTGCCAGCAGCTTAGCGGGTGAAGGGTTCAATCAGCCCCAGCATTTT	CASSLAGEGFNQPQHF	TRBV7-9	TRBJ1-5	.	.
TGTGCCAGCAGCCCTAGTTCCCCCACACTCGGCACAGATACGCAGTATTTT	CASSPSSPTLGTDTQYF	TRBV11-2	TRBJ2-3	.	.
TGTGCCAGCAGGATACAGGGAACTACTGAGCAGTTCTTC	CASRIQGTTEQFF	TRBV12-3/TRBV12-4	TRBJ2-1	.	.
TGTGCCAGCAGCTTAAGGTCTGATACAGATACGCAGTATTTT	CASSLRSDTDTQYF	TRBV7-9	TRBJ2-3	.	.
TGTGCCAGCCAGGACTATCTTTGGCATGAGCAGTTCTTC	CASQDYLWHEQFF	TRBV6-1	TRBJ2-1	.	.
TGCGCCAGCAGCCCGGCGGGACAGTCCCTGGAGACCCAGTACTTC	CASSPAGQSLETQYF	TRBV5-1	TRBJ2-5	.	.
TGCGCCAGCAGCTTGGAAGGGACAGGGGGCGCGAGGGAGACCCAGTACTTC	CASSLEGTGGARETQYF	TRBV5-1	TRBJ2-5	.	TRBD1
TGTGCCAGCAGTTACGAGACAGCAGGGTACGACGAGCAGTACTTC	CASSYETAGYDEQYF	TRBV6-6	TRBJ2-7	few	.
TGTGCCAGCTCACCGACGGGGACAGGGGAAGAGCAGTACTTC	CASSPTGTGEEQYF	TRBV18	TRBJ2-4	.	TRBD1
TGCGCCAGCAGTTACCGAAGCGGGAGTTCCTACAATGAGCAGTTCTTC	CASSYRSGSSYNEQFF	TRBV5-1	TRBJ2-1	.	TRBD2
TGTGCCAGCAGTCTTCGACAGGGCCACTATGGCTACACCTTC	CASSLRQGHYGYTF	TRBV27	TRBJ1-2	.	TRBD1
TGTGCCAGCAGCACTGGGGGCCTAGTCACTGAAGCTTTCTTT	CASSTGGLVTEAFF	TRBV7-6	TRBJ1-1	.	.
TGCAGTGCTAAAGTTGGAGGTTCAGATACGCAGTATTTT	CSAKVGGSDTQYF	TRBV20-1	TRBJ2-3	.	.
TGCAGTGCTAGAGTCGGCGCGGGGGGCCCGGATACGCAGTATTTT	CSARVGAGGPDTQYF	TRBV20-1	TRBJ2-3	.	TRBD2
TGCGCCAGCAGCTTGGCCCGTTCGGGACGGAACACTGAAGCTTTCTTT	CASSLARSGRNTEAFF	TRBV5-1	TRBJ1-1	.	.
TGTGCCAGCAGCTTAGATGTTAACAGGGGGTCTGAGCAGTACTTC	CASSLDVNRGSEQYF	TRBV7-9	TRBJ2-4	few	TRBD1
TGCGCCAGCAGCCATGATCGGTTCTACGAGCAGTACTTC	CASSHDRFYEQYF	TRBV4-1	TRBJ2-7	few	.
TGCAGTGGGTGGGGGGGCTCGAAGGATGAGCAGTTCTTC	CSGWGGSKDEQFF	TRBV20-1	TRBJ2-1	few	.
TGCGCCACCACGTGGGCTAGCGGGTCCAAAACCTACGAGCAGTACTTC	CATTWASGSKTYEQYF	TRBV5-1	TRBJ2-7	.	TRBD2
TGCAGTGCCCACACACCGGGACAGTCAAGCTATGGCTACACCTTC	CSAHTPGQSSYGYTF	TRBV20-1	TRBJ1-2	.	TRBD1
TGTGCCTGCAGTTATGGACCGGAGAGAGCGGAGACCCAGTACTTC	CACSYGPERAETQYF	TRBV6-5	TRBJ2-5	once	.
TGTGCCAGCCACCTTAGGAGCGCCTACAATGAGCAGTTCTTC	CASHLRSAYNEQFF	TRBV13	TRBJ2-1	.	.
TGCGCCAGCAGCCTCATAGCGGGAGTGGGCGAGCAGTTCTTC	CASSLIAGVGEQFF	TRBV5-1	TRBJ2-1	.	TRBD2
TGCAGCGTTTCGGCCAGCGGCTACGAGCAGTACTTC	CSVSASGYEQYF	TRBV29-1	TRBJ2-7	.	.
TGTGCCAGCAACCAGCCGGAGACCCAGTACTTC	CASNQPETQYF	TRBV3-1	TRBJ2-5	.	.
TGTGCCAGCAGTTTAGGGGACAACTGCGAGCAGTACTTC	CASSLGDNCEQYF	TRBV12-3/TRBV12-4	TRBJ2-7	.	.
TGTGCCAGCAGCTTAGGGTCGGGTTGGAACACTGAAGCTTTCTTT	CASSLGSGWNTEAFF	TRBV7-9	TRBJ1-1	.	.
TGTGCCAGCAGCCCCCCCGCGGGGGAGCAGTACTTC	CASSPPAGEQYF	TRBV7-9	TRBJ2-7	few	.
TGCGCCAGCAGCCAATCCTCAGGGGGGCCCTACGAGCAGTACTTC	CASSQSSGGPYEQYF	TRBV4-1	TRBJ2-7	once	.
TGTGCCAGCAGCCCTTCAGGACCCTACGAAGGGGAGACCCAGTACTTC	CASSPSGPYEGETQYF	TRBV5-4	TRBJ2-5	.	.
TGTGCCAGCAGTGAAGGGACGGGCGAGCAGTACTTC	CASSEGTGEQYF	TRBV2	TRBJ2-7	few	.
TGTGCCAGCAGTTTGGGACTAGCGGGAGTAGGGGAGACCCAGTACTTC	CASSLGLAGVGETQYF	TRBV5-1	TRBJ2-5	.	TRBD2
TGCGCCAGCAGCCTGATCGAGCGGTCGGGAGGCTACACCTTC	CASSLIERSGGYTF	TRBV5-1	TRBJ1-2	.	.
TGCGCCAGCAGCCTTTTGGACAGGGGGCGCGGATGGGGTGGCTACACCTTC	CASSLLDRGRGWGGYTF	TRBV5-1	TRBJ1-2	.	TRBD1
TGCGCCAGCAGCATAGACAGGGGCGCGTCCTACGAGCAGTACTTC	CASSIDRGASYEQYF	TRBV5-1	TRBJ2-7	.	TRBD1
TGTGCCAGCAGCTCGCCAGCGGGGACCACAGATACGCAGTATTTT	CASSSPAGTTDTQYF	TRBV7-2	TRBJ2-3	few	TRBD2
TGCAGCGTTTTCCCCGGCGCGGGAGCCCCCACAGATACGCAGTATTTT	CSVFPGAGAPTDTQYF	TRBV29-1	TRBJ2-3	.	TRBD2
TGTGCCAGCAGCCGGACGGGACTAGCGGGAGTCTACGAGCAGTACTTC	CASSRTGLAGVYEQYF	TRBV3-1	TRBJ2-7	.	TRBD2
TGTGCCATCCGAAGATCGGCGGGATTCACAGATACGCAGTATTTT	CAIRRSAGFTDTQYF	TRBV10-3	TRBJ2-3	.	.
TGCAGTGCTAGAGACCACTACAACGCCAACGAGCAGTACTTC	CSARDHYNANEQYF	TRBV20-1	TRBJ2-7	few	.
TGCAGTGCTAGGAACAGGCACCAAGAGACCCAGTACTTC	CSARNRHQETQYF	TRBV20-1	TRBJ2-5	few	.
TGTGCCAGCAGTTACCCAGCTAGCGGGGGGAACTCCTACAATGAGCAGTTCTTC	CASSYPASGGNSYNEQFF	TRBV6-5	TRBJ2-1	.	TRBD2
TGTGCCATTTCGTGGACAGTTTACAATGAGCAGTACTTC	CAISWTVYNEQYF	TRBV6-1	TRBJ2-5	.	.
TGCGCCAGCAGCTGGGGACTAGCGGGGTCCACCTACAATGAGCAGTTCTTC	CASSWGLAGSTYNEQFF	TRBV5-1	TRBJ2-1	.	TRBD2
TGCAGTGCTAGCAGACTAGCCTACAATGAGCAGTTCTTC	CSASRLAYNEQFF	TRBV20-1	TRBJ2-1	few	.
TGTGCCAGCAGTTTACGAGACAAAGCCTACGAGCAGTACTTC	CASSLRDKAYEQYF	TRBV12-3/TRBV12-4	TRBJ2-7	.	.
TGCGCCAGCAGCCAAGATCGGGGGGCGGGGACTGAAGCTTTCTTT	CASSQDRGAGTEAFF	TRBV4-1	TRBJ1-1	few	.
TGCAGCGTTGACGCGGGGAGGGAGACCCAGTACTTC	CSVDAGRETQYF	TRBV29-1	TRBJ2-5	.	.
TGTGCCAGCAGTTTATATGGGCGAGACATCTACGAGCAGTACTTC	CASSLYGRDIYEQYF	TRBV28	TRBJ2-7	.	.
TGCGCCAGCACCAACAGGCTATCCTACAATGAGCAGTTCTTC	CASTNRLSYNEQFF	TRBV5-1	TRBJ2-1	.	.
TGCAGTGCTACCGGACTAGCGGGGGCCAACAACCCCTACGAGCAGTACTTC	CSATGLAGANNPYEQYF	TRBV20-1	TRBJ2-7	few	TRBD2
TGTGCCAGCAGTCAGACAGGGGCGGTAAATCAGCCCCAGCATTTT	CASSQTGAVNQPQHF	TRBV28	TRBJ1-5	.	TRBD1